Each of the 5 T cell receptor beta chains below was sequenced from the same sample in a study of cytomegalovirus exposure and HLA in healthy donors. The PCR ran on 60 Vbeta and 13 Jbeta primers. TCRdb keeps only in-frame clones here, not all; method: immunoSEQ multiplex PCR. The sample has about 120,000 clones; around 83% are singletons. Sequencing input: PBMCs. The receptors come from a man aged 25-45 years in good health and CMV-seropositive.

CDR3 DNA: TGCGCCAGCAGTGCAAGTGGGGGCCCTAGCGGGATCACAGATACGCAGTATTTT. Its translation is CASSASGGPSGITDTQYF. The chain uses TRBV4-1 and TRBJ2-3; 9 bases align to TRBD2. Trimming cost V 6 bases and J 2 bases; bases outside gene matches: 15. CDR1 MGHRA and CDR2 YSYEKL come from the germline V gene. The CDR3 spans 18 residues.

The J gene is TRBJ2-7, the V gene TRBV7-3, with TRBD1 matching 11 bases. Germline CDR1 reads SGHTA; CDR2 reads FQGTGA. Trimming removed 5 bases from V and 6 bases from J; junction bases left unmatched: 6. The CDR3 runs 14 residues. CDR3 amino acids: CASSLRDRGFEQYF. The CDR3 DNA reads as TGTGCCAGCAGCCTTCGGGACAGGGGGTTCGAGCAGTACTTC. The full variable domain, completed using reference TRBV7-3 and TRBJ2-7, is GAGVSQTPSNKVTEKGKYVELRCDPISGHTALYWYRQSLGQGPEFLIYFQGTGAADDSGLPNDRFFAVRPEGSVSTLKIQRTERGDSAVYLCASSLRDRGFEQYFGPGTRLTVT.

The chain is built from TRBV6-1 and TRBJ2-7, with TRBD1 matching 9 bases. The germline V gene encodes CDR1 MNHNS and CDR2 SASEGT. This CDR3 contains 14 residues. After removal of 7 bases from V and 5 bases from J, the junction contained 9 bases not matched to a gene. CDR3 protein: CASTGGQGFHEQYF. Here the CDR3 DNA reads TGTGCCAGCACGGGCGGACAGGGGTTTCACGAGCAGTACTTC.

The chain recombines TRBV14 with TRBJ1-1; possible D gene TRBD1, 6 bases. The germline CDR1 and CDR2 sequences are SGHDN and FVKESK. This CDR3 is 15 amino acids long. V was shortened by 6 bases and J by 4 bases, with 18 bases between the two germline ends. CDR3 in amino acids: CASSPIGGWGTEAFF. The CDR3 DNA is TGTGCCAGCAGTCCTATAGGGGGATGGGGCACTGAAGCTTTCTTT.

This chain uses TRBV2 with TRBJ2-7, with 9 bases fitting TRBD1. The germline gives CDR1 SNHLY, CDR2 FYNNEI. J lost 3 bases, V lost 6 bases, and 0 bases had no gene match. This CDR3 has 12 amino acids. This CDR3 reads CASRDRGYEQYF. CDR3 nucleotide sequence: TGTGCCAGCAGGGACAGGGGCTACGAGCAGTACTTC.